This TCR beta chain was profiled in a study of blood T cell repertoires in COVID-19. In germline, CDR1 is LGHNA, CDR2 YSLEER. The CDR3 sequence is 14 residues long. Deletions cut 2 bases from V and 2 bases from J, with 9 bases between. The table came from immunoSEQ multiplex PCR; TCRdb's copy has only in-frame clones and leaves some out. Of about 68,000 clones listed, 75% to 85% are singletons. The sample holds a few counts of this clone. Sequenced input: peripheral blood. The TCR sequence derives from a man older than 75 with acute or convalescent COVID-19. The V gene is TRBV4-3, the J gene TRBJ1-2; D unclear. The CDR3 DNA reads TGCGCCAGCAGCCAAATGAGGGCGAACTATGGCTACACCTTC. It is translated as CASSQMRANYGYTF.